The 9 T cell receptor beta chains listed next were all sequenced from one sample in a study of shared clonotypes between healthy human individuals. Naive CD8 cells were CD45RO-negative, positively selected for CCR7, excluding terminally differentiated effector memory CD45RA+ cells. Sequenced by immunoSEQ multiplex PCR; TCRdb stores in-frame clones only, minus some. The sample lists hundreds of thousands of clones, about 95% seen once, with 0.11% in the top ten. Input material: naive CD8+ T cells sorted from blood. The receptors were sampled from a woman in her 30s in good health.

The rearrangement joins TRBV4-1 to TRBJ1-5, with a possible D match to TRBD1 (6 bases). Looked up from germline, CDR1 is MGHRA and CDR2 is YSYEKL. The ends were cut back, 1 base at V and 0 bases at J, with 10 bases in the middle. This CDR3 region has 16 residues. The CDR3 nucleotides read TGCGCCAGCAGCCAAGTATCAGGGGCTAGCAATCAGCCCCAGCATTTT. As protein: CASSQVSGASNQPQHF.

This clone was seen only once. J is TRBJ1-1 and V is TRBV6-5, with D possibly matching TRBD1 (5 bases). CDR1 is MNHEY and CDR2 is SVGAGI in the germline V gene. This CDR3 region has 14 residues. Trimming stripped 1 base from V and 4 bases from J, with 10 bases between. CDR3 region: CASSYYLGVTEAFF. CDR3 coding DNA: TGTGCCAGCAGTTACTACTTGGGGGTCACTGAAGCTTTCTTT.

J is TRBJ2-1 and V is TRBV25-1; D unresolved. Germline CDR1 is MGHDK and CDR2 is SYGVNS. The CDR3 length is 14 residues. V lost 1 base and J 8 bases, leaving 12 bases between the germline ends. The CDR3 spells CASSEFYLRHEQFF. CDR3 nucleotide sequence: TGTGCCAGCAGTGAATTTTACTTGCGACATGAGCAGTTCTTC.

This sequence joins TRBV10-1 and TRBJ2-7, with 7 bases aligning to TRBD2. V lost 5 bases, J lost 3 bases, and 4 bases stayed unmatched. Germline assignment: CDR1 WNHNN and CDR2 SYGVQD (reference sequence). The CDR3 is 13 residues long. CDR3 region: CASSSGVFYEQYF. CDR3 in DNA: TGCGCCAGCAGTAGCGGGGTTTTCTACGAGCAGTACTTC.

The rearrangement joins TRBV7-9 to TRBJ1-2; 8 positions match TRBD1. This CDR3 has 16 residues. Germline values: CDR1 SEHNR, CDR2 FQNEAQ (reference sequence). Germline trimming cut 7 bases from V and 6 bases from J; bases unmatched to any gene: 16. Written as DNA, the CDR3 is TGTGCCAGCAACCTTTACGGGGGACAGGAGGGAAATGGCTACACCTTC. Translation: CASNLYGGQEGNGYTF.

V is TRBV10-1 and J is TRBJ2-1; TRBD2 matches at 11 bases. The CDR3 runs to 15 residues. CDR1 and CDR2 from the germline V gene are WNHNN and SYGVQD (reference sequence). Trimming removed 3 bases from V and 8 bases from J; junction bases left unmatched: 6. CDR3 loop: CASSDWTSGRDEQFF. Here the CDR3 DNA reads TGCGCCAGCAGTGATTGGACTAGCGGGCGGGATGAGCAGTTCTTC.

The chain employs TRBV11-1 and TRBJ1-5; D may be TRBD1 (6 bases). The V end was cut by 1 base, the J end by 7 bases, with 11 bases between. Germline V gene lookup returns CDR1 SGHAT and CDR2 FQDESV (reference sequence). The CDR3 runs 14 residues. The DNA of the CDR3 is TGTGCCAGCAGCTTAGGGCAGGGGTTACAGCCCCAGCATTTT. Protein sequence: CASSLGQGLQPQHF.

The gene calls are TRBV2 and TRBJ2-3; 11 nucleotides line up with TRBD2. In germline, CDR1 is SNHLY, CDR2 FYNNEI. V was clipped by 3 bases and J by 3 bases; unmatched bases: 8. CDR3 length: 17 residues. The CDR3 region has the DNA TGTGCCAGCAGTGATTTAGCGGGAGGGCCCGAGACAGATACGCAGTATTTT. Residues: CASSDLAGGPETDTQYF.

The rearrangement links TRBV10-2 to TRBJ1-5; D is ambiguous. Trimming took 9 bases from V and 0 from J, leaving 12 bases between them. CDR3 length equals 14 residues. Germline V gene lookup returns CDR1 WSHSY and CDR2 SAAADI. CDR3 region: CASRQDYSNQPQHF. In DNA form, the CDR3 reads TGCGCCAGTAGACAAGATTATAGCAATCAGCCCCAGCATTTT.